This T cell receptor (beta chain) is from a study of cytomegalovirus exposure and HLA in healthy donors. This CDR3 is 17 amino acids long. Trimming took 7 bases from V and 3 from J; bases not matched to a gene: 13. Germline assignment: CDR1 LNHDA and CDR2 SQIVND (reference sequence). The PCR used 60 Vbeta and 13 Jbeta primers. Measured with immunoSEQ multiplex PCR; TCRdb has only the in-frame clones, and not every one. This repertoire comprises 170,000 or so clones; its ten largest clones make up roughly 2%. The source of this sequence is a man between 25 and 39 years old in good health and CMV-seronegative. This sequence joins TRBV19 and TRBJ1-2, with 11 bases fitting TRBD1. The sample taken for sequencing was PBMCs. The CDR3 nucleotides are TGTGCCAGTACCCCCTTAAGGGGGACAGGGGGACACTATGGCTACACCTTC. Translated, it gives CASTPLRGTGGHYGYTF.